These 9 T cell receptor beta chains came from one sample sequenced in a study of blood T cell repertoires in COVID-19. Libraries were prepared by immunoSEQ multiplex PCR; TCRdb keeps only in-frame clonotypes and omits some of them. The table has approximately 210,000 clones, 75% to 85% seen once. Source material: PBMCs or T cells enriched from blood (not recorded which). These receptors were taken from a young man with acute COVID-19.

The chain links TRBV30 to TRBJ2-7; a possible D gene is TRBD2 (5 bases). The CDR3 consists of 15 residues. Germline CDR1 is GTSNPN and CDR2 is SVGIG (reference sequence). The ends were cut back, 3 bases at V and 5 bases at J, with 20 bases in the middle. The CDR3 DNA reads TGTGCCTGGAGCCCCCCGAGAAGGGAGTTTAACGAGCAGTACTTC. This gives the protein CAWSPPRREFNEQYF.

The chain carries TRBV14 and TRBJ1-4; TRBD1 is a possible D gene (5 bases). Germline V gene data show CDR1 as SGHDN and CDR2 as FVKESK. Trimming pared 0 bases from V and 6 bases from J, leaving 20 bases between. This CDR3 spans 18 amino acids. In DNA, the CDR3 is TGTGCCAGCAGCCAAGACAACCTGGCCGCAGGGCCACATGAAAAACTGTTTTTT. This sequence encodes CASSQDNLAAGPHEKLFF.

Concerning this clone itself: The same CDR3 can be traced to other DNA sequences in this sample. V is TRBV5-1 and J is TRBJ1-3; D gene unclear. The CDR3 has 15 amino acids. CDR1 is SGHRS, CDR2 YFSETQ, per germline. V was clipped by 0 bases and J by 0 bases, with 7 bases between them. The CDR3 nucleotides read TGCGCCAGCAGCTTGGCCCAGGCCTCTGGAAACACCATATATTTT. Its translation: CASSLAQASGNTIYF.

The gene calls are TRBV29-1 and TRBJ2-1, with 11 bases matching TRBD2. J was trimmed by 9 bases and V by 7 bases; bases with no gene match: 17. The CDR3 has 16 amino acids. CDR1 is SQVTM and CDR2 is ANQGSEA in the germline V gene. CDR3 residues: CSAPAWLAGGNGEQFF. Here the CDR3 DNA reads TGCAGCGCTCCCGCGTGGCTAGCGGGGGGCAACGGTGAGCAGTTCTTC.

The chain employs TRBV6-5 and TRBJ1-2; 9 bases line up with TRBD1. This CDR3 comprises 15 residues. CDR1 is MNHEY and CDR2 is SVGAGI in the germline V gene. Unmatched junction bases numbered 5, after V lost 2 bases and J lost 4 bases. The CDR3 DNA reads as TGTGCCAGCAGTTACCCGGACAGGGGAGTCTATGGCTACACCTTC. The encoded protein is CASSYPDRGVYGYTF.

The CDR3 DNA reads as TGTGCCGTCGCAAGAGCCTACGAGCAGTACTTC. This translates into CAVARAYEQYF. The chain employs TRBV28 and TRBJ2-7; D remains ambiguous. Trimming pared 11 bases from V and 2 bases from J, leaving 10 bases between. Germline CDR1 and CDR2: MDHEN and SYDVKM. The CDR3 runs to 11 residues.

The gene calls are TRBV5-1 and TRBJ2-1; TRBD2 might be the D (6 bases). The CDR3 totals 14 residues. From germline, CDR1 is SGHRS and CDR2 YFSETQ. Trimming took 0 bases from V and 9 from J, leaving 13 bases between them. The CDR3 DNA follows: TGCGCCAGCAGCTTGGCCTACCACGGGGGTGAGCAGTTCTTC. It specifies CASSLAYHGGEQFF.

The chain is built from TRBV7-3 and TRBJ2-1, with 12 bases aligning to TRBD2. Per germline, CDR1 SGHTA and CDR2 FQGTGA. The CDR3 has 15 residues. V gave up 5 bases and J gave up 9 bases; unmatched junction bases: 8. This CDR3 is CASSASGGEFGEQFF. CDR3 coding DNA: TGTGCCAGCAGCGCTAGCGGGGGGGAGTTCGGTGAGCAGTTCTTC.

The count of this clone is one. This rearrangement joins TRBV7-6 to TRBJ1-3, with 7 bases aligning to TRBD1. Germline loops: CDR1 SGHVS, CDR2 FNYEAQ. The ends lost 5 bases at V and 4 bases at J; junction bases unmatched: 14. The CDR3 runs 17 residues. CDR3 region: CASSPSYRGRLGNTIYF. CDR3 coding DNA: TGTGCCAGCAGCCCTTCCTACAGGGGAAGGTTGGGAAACACCATATATTTT. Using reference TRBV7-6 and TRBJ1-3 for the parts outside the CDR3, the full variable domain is GAGVSQSPRYKVTKRGQDVALRCDPISGHVSLYWYRQALGQGPEFLTYFNYEAQQDKSGLPNDRFSAERPEGSISTLTIQRTEQRDSAMYRCASSPSYRGRLGNTIYFGEGSWLTVV.